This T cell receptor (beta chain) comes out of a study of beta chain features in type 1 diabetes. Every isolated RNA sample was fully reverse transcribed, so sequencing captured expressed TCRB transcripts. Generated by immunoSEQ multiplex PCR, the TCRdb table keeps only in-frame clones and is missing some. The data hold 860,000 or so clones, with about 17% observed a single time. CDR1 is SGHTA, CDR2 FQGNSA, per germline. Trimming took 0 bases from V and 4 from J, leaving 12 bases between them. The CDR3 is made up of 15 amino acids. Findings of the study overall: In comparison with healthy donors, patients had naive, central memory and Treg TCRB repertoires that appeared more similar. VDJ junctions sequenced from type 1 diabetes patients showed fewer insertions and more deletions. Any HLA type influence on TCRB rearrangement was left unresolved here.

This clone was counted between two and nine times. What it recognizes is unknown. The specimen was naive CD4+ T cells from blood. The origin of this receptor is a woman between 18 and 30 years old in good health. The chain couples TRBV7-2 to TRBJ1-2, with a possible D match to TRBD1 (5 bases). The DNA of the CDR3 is TGTGCCAGCAGCTTAGCTGAGGGGCGGGGCTATGGCTACACCTTC. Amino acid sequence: CASSLAEGRGYGYTF.